The entry below describes one T cell receptor (beta chain). V trimming: 6 bases; J trimming: 1 base; junction bases outside the gene matches: 14. The CDR3 has 19 residues. Looked up from germline, CDR1 is MNHEY and CDR2 is SMNVEV (reference sequence). The sample comes from a study of control samples from healthy donors and cancer patients. Generated by immunoSEQ multiplex PCR, the TCRdb table keeps only in-frame clones and is missing some. The top ten hold about 14% of the sample, which has about 230,000 clones, around 80% seen once. The V call is TRBV27, the J call TRBJ1-4; 10 bases line up with TRBD1. The receptor was isolated from a woman aged 60 to 75 with lung cancer. Sequencing was performed on PBMCs. The CDR3 spells CASSAGTGVRGLTNEKLFF. CDR3 bases: TGTGCCAGCAGCGCCGGGACAGGGGTCCGGGGGTTAACTAATGAAAAACTGTTTTTT.